This T cell receptor beta chain appears in the sequencing data of a study of T-cell reconstitution after alpha-beta-depleted transplantation in children listed by TCRdb under 2016. Background for the entire study: Using TCR repertoire profiling, the study followed T-cell immune reconstitution in a quantitative way in children after TCRalphabeta/CD19-depleted allogeneic hematopoietic cell transplantation.

Worth noting for this clonotype: The antigen it binds to is not known. The record has no base qualities; no much larger clone is one base away.

General study outcomes and caveats: Apparently early alphabetaT-cell count recovery about two months after transplant reportedly relied on only several hundred rapidly expanded clones derived from non-depleted graft cells. The frequencies of hyperexpanded clones fell over the following months, and after one year, T-cell counts and TCRbeta diversity were mostly attributed to newly produced T cells. In some patients, the high TCRbeta diversity seen at day 60 was put down to recipient T cells and intrathymic progenitors that had survived conditioning.

The treatment or condition label on this specimen signifies: allogeneic hematopoietic cell transplantation with graft depleted of TCRalphabeta T cells and CD19 B cells. Transplant recipients were children who received TCRalphabeta/CD19-depleted allogeneic hematopoietic cell grafts. The library was made by PCR. Sequencing used an Illumina HiSeq 2500. TCR libraries were prepared with molecular barcoding, using unique molecular identifiers to normalize TCRbeta repertoire quantification. The raw public reads went through TCRdb reprocessing: fastp at Q25, MiXCR clone calling, in-frame beta chains kept. Records with the same CDR3 protein are collapsed into one entry carrying the most frequent genes and DNA. The sample table contains around 450,000 distinct CDR3 sequences; only one count was recorded for about a sixth of them. The ten largest clones represent approximately 29% of the sample. From its cysteine to its phenylalanine, the CDR3 spans 11 amino acids. Only the CDR3 region is kept as DNA, spanning 33 bases read in frame from base 1. The junction carries 5 bases between V and J, which are trimmed by 1 base and 4 bases respectively. Looking up the germline V gene (reference sequence) yields CDR1 GTSNPN and CDR2 SVGIG.

The sample in question was PBMCs, mostly from graft donor cells, obtained 360 days after TCRalphabeta/CD19-depleted stem cell transplant. Recombination joined TRBV30 with TRBJ2-7, with TRBD1 as a weak D call on 5 bases. The clonotype comes from a boy younger than two who had a stem cell transplant for Wiskott-Aldrich syndrome, so the T cells may come from the graft donor. The DNA is as follows: TGTGCCTGGAGTGAGGGGTACGAGCAGTACTTC. This encodes CAWSEGYEQYF.